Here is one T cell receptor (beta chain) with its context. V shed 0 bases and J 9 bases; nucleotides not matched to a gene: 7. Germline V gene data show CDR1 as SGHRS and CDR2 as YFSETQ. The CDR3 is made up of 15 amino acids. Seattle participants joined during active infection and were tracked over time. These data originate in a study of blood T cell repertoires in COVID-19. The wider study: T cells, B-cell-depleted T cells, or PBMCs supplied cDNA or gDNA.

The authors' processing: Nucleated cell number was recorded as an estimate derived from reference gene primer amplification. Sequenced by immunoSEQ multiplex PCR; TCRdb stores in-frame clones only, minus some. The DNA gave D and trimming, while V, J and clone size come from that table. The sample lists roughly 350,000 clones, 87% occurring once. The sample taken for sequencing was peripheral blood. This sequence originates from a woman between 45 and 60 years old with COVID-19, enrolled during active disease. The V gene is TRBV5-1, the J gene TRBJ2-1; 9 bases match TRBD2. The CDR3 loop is CASSLGVAGDGEQFF. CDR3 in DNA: TGCGCCAGCAGCTTGGGAGTAGCGGGAGACGGTGAGCAGTTCTTC.